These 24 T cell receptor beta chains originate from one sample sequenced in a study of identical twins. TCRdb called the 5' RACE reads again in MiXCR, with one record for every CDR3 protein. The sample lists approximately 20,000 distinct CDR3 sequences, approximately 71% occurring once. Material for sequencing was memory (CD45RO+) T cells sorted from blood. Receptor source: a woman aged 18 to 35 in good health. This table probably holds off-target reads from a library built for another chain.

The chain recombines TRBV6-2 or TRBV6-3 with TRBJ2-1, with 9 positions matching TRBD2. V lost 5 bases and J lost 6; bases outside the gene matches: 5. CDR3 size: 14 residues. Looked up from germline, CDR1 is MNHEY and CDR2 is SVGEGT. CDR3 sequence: CASSSGRPLNEQFF. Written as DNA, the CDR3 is TGTGCCAGCAGTAGCGGGAGGCCCCTCAATGAGCAGTTCTTC.

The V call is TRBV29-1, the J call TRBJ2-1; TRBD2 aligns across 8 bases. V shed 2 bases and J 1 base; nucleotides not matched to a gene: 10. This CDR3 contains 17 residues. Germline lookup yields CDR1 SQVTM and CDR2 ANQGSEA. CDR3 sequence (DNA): TGCAGCGTTGAAACCTCTCGCGGGAGGCAATCCTACAATGAGCAGTTCTTC. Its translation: CSVETSRGRQSYNEQFF.

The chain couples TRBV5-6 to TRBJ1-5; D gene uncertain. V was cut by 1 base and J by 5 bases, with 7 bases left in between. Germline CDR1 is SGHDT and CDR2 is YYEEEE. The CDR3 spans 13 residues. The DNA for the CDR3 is TGTGCCAGCAGCTTGCGGTGGGATCAGCCCCAGCATTTT. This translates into CASSLRWDQPQHF.

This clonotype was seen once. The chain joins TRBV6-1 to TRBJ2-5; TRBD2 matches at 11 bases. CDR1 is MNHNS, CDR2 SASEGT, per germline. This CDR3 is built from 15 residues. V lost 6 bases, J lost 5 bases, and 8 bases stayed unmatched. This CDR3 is CASSRTLAGDETQYF. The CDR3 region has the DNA TGTGCCAGCAGCCGCACACTAGCGGGAGATGAGACCCAGTACTTC.

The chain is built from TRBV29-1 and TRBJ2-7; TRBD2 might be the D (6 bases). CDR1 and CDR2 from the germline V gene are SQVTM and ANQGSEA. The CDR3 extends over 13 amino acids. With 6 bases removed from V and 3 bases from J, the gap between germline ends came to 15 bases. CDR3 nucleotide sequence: TGCAGCGTGGGGGGACGGCAAAACTACGAGCAGTACTTC. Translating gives CSVGGRQNYEQYF.

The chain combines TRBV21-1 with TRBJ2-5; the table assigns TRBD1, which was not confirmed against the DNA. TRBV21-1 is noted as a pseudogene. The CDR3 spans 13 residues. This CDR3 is CASTLGGDETQYF. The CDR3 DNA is TGTGCCAGCACCCTGGGGGGGGACGAGACCCAGTACTTC.

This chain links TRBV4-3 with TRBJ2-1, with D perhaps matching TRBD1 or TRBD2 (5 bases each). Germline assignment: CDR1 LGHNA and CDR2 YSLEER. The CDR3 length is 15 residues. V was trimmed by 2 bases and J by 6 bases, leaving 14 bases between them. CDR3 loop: CASSQLRGAINEQFF. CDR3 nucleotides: TGCGCCAGCAGCCAACTGAGAGGGGCCATCAATGAGCAGTTCTTC.

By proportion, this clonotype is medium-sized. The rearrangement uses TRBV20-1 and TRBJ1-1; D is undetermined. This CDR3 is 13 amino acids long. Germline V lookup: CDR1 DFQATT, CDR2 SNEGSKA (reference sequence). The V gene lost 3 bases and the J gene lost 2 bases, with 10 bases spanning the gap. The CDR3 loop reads CSASSPVNTEAFF. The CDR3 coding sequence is TGCAGTGCTAGTTCCCCGGTCAACACTGAAGCTTTCTTT.

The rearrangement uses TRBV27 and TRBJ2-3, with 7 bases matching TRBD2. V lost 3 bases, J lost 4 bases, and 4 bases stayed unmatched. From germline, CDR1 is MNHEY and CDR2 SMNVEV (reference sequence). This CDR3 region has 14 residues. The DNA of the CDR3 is TGTGCCAGCAGTTTGCGCGGGAGCCCAGATACGCAGTATTTT. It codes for CASSLRGSPDTQYF.

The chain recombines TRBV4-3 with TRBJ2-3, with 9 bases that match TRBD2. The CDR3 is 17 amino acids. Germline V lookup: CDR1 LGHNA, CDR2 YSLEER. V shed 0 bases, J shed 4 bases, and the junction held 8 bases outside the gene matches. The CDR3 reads CASSQDRRTSDADTQYF. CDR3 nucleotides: TGCGCCAGCAGCCAAGATCGTCGGACTAGCGACGCAGATACGCAGTATTTT.

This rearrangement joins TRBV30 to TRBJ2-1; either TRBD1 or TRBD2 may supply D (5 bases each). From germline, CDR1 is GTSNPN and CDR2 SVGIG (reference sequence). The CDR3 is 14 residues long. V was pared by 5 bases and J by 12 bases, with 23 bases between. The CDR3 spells CAWAPGPINGGQFF. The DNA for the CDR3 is TGTGCCTGGGCTCCGGGACCTATTAATGGGGGGCAGTTCTTC.

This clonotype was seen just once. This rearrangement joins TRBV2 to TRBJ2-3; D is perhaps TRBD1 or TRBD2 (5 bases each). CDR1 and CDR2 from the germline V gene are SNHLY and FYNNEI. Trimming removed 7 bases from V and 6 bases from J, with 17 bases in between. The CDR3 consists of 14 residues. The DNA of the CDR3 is TGTGCCAGCAACCCCCACCGGGGCCCCGATACGCAGTATTTT. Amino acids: CASNPHRGPDTQYF.

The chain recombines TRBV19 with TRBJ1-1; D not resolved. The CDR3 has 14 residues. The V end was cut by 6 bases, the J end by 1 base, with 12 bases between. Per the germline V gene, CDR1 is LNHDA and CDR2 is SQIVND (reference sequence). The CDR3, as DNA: TGTGCCAGTAGGCCCCCGGGTAGGAACACTGAAGCTTTCTTT. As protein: CASRPPGRNTEAFF.

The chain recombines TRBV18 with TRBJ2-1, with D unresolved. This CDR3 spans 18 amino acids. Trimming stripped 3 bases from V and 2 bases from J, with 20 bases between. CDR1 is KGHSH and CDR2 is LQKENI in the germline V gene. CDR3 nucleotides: TGTGCCAGCTCACCCACCTTGATCACCCTAAGGACCTACAATGAGCAGTTCTTC. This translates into CASSPTLITLRTYNEQFF.

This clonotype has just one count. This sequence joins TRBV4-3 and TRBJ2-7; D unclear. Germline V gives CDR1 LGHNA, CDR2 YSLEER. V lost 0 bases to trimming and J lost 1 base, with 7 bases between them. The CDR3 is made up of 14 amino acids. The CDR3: CASSQDWVSYEQYF. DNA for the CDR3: TGCGCCAGCAGCCAAGATTGGGTGTCCTACGAGCAGTACTTC.

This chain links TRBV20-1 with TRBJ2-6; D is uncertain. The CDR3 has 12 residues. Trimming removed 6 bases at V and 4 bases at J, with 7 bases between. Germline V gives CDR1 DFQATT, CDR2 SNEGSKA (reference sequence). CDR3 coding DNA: TGCAGTGCCCCCCTCGGGGCCAACGTCCTGACTTTC. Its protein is CSAPLGANVLTF.

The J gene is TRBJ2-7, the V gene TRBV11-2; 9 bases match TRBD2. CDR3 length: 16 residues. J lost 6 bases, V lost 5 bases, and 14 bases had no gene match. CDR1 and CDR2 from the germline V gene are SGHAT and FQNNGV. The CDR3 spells CASSPQGLAGISEQYF. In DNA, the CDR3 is TGTGCCAGCAGCCCCCAGGGCCTAGCGGGAATCTCCGAGCAGTACTTC.

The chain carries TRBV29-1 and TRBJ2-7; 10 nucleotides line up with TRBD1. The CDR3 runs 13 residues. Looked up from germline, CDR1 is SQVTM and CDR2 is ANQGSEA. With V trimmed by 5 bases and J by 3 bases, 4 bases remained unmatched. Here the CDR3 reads CSVRTGGFYEQYF. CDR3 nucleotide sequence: TGCAGCGTTCGGACAGGGGGTTTCTACGAGCAGTACTTC.

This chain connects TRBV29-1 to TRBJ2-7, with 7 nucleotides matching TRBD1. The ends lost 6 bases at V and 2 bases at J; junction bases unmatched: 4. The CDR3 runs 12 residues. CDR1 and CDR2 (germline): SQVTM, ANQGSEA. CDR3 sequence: CSVNRGPYEQYF. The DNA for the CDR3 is TGCAGCGTCAACAGGGGTCCCTACGAGCAGTACTTC.

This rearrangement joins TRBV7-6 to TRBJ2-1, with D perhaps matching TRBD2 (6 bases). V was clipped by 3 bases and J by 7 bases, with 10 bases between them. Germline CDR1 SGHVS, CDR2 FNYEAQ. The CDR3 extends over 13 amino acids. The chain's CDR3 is CASSLAEGNEQFF. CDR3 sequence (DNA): TGTGCCAGCAGCTTGGCGGAGGGGAATGAGCAGTTCTTC.

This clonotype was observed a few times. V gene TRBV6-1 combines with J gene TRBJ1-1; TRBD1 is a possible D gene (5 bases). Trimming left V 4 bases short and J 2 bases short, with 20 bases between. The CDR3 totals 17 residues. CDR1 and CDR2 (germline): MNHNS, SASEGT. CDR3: CASSATRGTYSNTEAFF. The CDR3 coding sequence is TGTGCCAGCAGTGCCACCCGCGGGACCTATAGTAACACTGAAGCTTTCTTT.

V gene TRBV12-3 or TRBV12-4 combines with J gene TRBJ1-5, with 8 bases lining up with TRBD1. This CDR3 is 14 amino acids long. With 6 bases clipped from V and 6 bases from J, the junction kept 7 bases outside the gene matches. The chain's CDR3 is CASSRQGAGQPQHF. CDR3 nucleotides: TGTGCCAGCAGCCGCCAGGGGGCCGGTCAGCCCCAGCATTTT.

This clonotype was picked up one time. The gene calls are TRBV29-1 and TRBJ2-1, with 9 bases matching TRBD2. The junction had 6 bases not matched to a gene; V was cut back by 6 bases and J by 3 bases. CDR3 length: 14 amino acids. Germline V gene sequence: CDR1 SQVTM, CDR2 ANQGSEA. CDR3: CSVPTSGVYNEQFF. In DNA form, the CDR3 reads TGCAGCGTCCCGACTAGCGGAGTCTACAATGAGCAGTTCTTC.

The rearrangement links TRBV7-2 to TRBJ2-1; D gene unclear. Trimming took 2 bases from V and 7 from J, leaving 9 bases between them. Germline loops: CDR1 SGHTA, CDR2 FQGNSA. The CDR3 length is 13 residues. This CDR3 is CASSLYPRNEQFF. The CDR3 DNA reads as TGTGCCAGCAGCTTATATCCGAGGAATGAGCAGTTCTTC.